This passage covers 9 T cell receptor beta chains from one sample sequenced in a study of blood T cells in healthy people across ages. Then a second PCR, running roughly 7 to 11 cycles, was carried out with a sample-barcoded 5' primer and a J-beta primer mix. One entry per CDR3 protein, called by TCRdb with MiXCR from the 5' RACE reads. The sample yields 550,000 to 800,000 distinct CDR3 sequences, around 32% seen once. The sequencing input was blood. The origin of the receptors is a woman older than 75 in good health.

This clonotype was counted many times. The chain links TRBV20-1 to TRBJ2-7; 14 bases agree with TRBD2. The CDR3 spans 13 residues. Looked up from germline, CDR1 is DFQATT and CDR2 is SNEGSKA (reference sequence). The V and J ends lost 6 bases and 5 bases, in that order; junction bases with no gene match: 3. The CDR3 DNA follows: TGCAGTGCCCGACTAGCGGGGGGGAACGAGCAGTACTTC. Its translation is CSARLAGGNEQYF.

At least ten counts were recorded for this clonotype. This chain links TRBV27 with TRBJ1-6; unclear D gene. The CDR3 consists of 16 residues. Germline values: CDR1 MNHEY, CDR2 SMNVEV (reference sequence). The germline V and J ends were trimmed by 5 bases and 1 base, with 12 bases remaining between them. DNA of the CDR3: TGTGCCAGCAGTGCCCGAAGTCCATCCTATAATTCACCCCTCCACTTT. It codes for CASSARSPSYNSPLHF.

This clonotype was observed at least ten times. Written as DNA, the CDR3 is TGTGCCAGCAGTGAACCAGGCTCCTACGAGCAGTACTTC. This codes for CASSEPGSYEQYF. The chain links TRBV6-1 to TRBJ2-7; D unresolved. V lost 2 bases, J lost 0 bases, and 5 bases lay in between. CDR3 size: 13 residues. Germline V gives CDR1 MNHNS, CDR2 SASEGT.

The chain uses TRBV20-1 and TRBJ1-1; D is uncertain. CDR1 is DFQATT and CDR2 is SNEGSKA in the germline V gene (reference sequence). The CDR3 sequence is 13 residues long. V dropped 6 bases and J dropped 4 bases, with 15 bases sitting between them. The CDR3 nucleotides read TGCAGTGCCAGCCCCAGGCTGGGCACTGAAGCTTTCTTT. It encodes CSASPRLGTEAFF.

Comment on this clonotype: At one end, the junction sequence differs from germline, possibly due to a read error. The rearrangement uses TRBV30 and TRBJ2-1; the D gene is possibly TRBD2 (6 bases). The CDR3 runs 18 residues. Germline-derived CDR1 and CDR2 are GTSNPN and SVGIG (reference sequence). CDR3 protein: CAWRRTNGGAISYNEQFF. The CDR3 DNA reads as TGCGCCTGGAGGAGGACTAACGGGGGAGCTATCTCCTACAATGAGCAGTTCTTC.

The genes are TRBV28 and TRBJ1-5, with no clear D. The germline V and J ends were trimmed by 4 bases and 3 bases, with 7 bases remaining between them. This CDR3 contains 13 residues. Per the germline V gene, CDR1 is MDHEN and CDR2 is SYDVKM. This CDR3 is CASSSEPNQPQHF. CDR3 DNA sequence: TGTGCCAGCAGTTCAGAGCCCAATCAGCCCCAGCATTTT.

On this clonotype: A much more abundant neighbour one base away suggests this may be a read error. This chain joins TRBV6-5 and TRBJ1-4; D gene uncertain. CDR3 length equals 13 residues. Germline V gene sequence: CDR1 MNHEY, CDR2 SVGAGI. Trimming stripped 8 bases from V and 5 bases from J, with 12 bases between. In nucleotides, the CDR3 is TGTGCCAGCTCAGACGAGCCAAATGAAAAACTGTTTTTT. Translated: CASSDEPNEKLFF.

This clonotype was seen many times. The V call is TRBV20-1, the J call TRBJ2-7; D is perhaps TRBD1 (6 bases). V was pared by 1 base and J by 3 bases, with 7 bases between. Looked up from germline, CDR1 is DFQATT and CDR2 is SNEGSKA (reference sequence). CDR3 length equals 12 residues. The CDR3 DNA sequence: TGCAGTGCTAGAGCAGGGGTCTACGAGCAGTACTTC. Translated, it gives CSARAGVYEQYF.

V and J are TRBV5-1 and TRBJ2-2, with D hard to call. The germline V and J ends were trimmed by 6 bases and 1 base, with 10 bases remaining between them. The CDR3 is 14 amino acids. CDR1 is SGHRS, CDR2 YFSETQ, per germline. DNA of the CDR3: TGCGCCAGCAACCCCAGGCGGAACACCGGGGAGCTGTTTTTT. Its translation: CASNPRRNTGELFF.